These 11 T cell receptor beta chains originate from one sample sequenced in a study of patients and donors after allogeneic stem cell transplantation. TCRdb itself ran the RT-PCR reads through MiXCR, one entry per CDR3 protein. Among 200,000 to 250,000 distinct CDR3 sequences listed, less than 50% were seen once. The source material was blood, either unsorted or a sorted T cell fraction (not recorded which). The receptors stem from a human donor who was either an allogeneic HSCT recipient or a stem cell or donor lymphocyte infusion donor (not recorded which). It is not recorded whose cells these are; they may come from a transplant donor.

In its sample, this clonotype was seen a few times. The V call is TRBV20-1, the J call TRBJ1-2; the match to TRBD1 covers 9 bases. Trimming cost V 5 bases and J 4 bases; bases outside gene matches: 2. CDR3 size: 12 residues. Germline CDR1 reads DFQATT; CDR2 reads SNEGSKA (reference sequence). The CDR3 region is CSARTGAYGYTF. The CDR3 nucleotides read TGCAGTGCTCGGACAGGGGCCTATGGCTACACCTTC.

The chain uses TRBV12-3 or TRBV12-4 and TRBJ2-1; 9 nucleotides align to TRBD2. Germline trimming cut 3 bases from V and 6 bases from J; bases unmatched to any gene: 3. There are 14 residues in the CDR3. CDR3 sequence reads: CASSFLAGSNEQFF. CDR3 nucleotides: TGTGCCAGCAGTTTTCTAGCGGGGTCCAATGAGCAGTTCTTC.

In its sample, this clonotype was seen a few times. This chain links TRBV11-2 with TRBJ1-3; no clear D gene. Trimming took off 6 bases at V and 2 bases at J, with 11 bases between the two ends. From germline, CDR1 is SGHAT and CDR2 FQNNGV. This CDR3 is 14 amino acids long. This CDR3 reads CASRFAGAGNTIYF. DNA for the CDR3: TGTGCCAGCAGGTTCGCCGGGGCTGGAAACACCATATATTTT.

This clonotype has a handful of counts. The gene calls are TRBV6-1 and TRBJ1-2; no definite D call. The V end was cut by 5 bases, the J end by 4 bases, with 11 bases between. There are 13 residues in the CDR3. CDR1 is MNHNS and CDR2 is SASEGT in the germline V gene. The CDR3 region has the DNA TGTGCCAGCAGTCCCCGGGGAACCTATGGCTACACCTTC. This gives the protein CASSPRGTYGYTF.

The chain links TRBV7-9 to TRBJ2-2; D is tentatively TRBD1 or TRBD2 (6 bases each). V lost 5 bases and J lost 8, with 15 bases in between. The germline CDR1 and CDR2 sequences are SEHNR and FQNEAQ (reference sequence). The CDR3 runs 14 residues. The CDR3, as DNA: TGTGCCAGCAGCCCTGAACAGGGAGGAGGGGAGCTGTTTTTT. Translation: CASSPEQGGGELFF.

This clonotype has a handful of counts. CDR3 nucleotide sequence: TGCAGTGCCACCCCACAAGCCCTAGGTCAGCCCCAGCATTTT. It specifies CSATPQALGQPQHF. The chain joins TRBV20-1 to TRBJ1-5, with no clear D. The CDR3 extends over 14 amino acids. Between the trimmed V and J ends, which lost 6 bases and 6 bases, there was a span of 18 bases. CDR1 and CDR2 from the germline V gene are DFQATT and SNEGSKA (reference sequence).

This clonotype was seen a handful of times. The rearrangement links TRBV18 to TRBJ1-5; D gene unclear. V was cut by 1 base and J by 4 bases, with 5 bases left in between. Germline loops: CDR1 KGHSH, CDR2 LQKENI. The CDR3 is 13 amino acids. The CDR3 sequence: CASSPRENQPQHF. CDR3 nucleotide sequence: TGTGCCAGCTCACCACGAGAGAATCAGCCCCAGCATTTT.

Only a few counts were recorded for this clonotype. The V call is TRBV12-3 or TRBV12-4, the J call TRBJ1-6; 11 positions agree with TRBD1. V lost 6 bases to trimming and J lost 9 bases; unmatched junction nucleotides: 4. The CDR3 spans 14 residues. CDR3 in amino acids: CASRMDRGLSPLHF. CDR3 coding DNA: TGTGCCAGCAGGATGGACAGGGGGCTTTCACCCCTCCACTTT.

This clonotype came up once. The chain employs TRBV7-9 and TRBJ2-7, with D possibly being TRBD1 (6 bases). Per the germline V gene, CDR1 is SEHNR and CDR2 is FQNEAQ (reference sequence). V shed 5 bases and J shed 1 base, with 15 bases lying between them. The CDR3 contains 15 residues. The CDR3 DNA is TGTGCCAGCAGCCTACAGGGACAACCTTCCTACGAGCAGTACTTC. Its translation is CASSLQGQPSYEQYF.

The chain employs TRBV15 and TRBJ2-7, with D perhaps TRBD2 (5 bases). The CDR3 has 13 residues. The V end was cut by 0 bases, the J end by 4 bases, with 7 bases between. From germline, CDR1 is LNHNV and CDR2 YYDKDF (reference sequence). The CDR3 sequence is CATSRDRGYEQYF. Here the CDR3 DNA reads TGTGCCACCAGCAGAGATCGGGGATACGAGCAGTACTTC.

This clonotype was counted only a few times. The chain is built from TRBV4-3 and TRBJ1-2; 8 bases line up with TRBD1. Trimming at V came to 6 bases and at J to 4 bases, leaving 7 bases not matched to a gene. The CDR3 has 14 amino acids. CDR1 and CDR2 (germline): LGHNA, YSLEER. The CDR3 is CASSIGQGPYGYTF. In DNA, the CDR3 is TGCGCCAGCAGTATCGGACAGGGCCCCTATGGCTACACCTTC.